The 14 T cell receptor beta chains reported below all come from one sample, sequenced in a study of kidney transplant recipient with SARS-CoV-2 infection. TCRdb reprocessed the reads via MiXCR and lists one record per CDR3 protein. The table shows 250,000 or so distinct CDR3 sequences, with around 28% occurring only once. The sample here was a blood sample, taken at baseline and between days 110 and 120 from a kidney transplant recipient. These TCRs come from a male patient between 25 and 40 years old who had COVID-19 and was a kidney transplant recipient. Some T cells may have come from the graft donor.

This clonotype has at least ten counts. This chain joins TRBV7-9 and TRBJ1-1; tentatively, D is TRBD1 (5 bases). From germline, CDR1 is SEHNR and CDR2 FQNEAQ (reference sequence). The CDR3 runs 13 residues. Trimming took off 1 base at V and 9 bases at J, with 12 bases between the two ends. The CDR3 sequence is CASSLVWQGKAFF. For the CDR3, the DNA is TGTGCCAGCAGCTTAGTTTGGCAGGGTAAAGCTTTCTTT.

There are many counts of this clonotype. The CDR3 loop reads CSASDRTSGSETQYF. In nucleotides, the CDR3 is TGCAGTGCTAGCGACAGGACTAGCGGGAGTGAGACCCAGTACTTC. The chain combines TRBV20-1 with TRBJ2-5; 13 bases are a match to TRBD2. The germline V gene encodes CDR1 DFQATT and CDR2 SNEGSKA (reference sequence). The CDR3 is 15 residues long. With 3 bases clipped from V and 5 bases from J, the junction kept 6 bases outside the gene matches.

This clonotype was picked up many times. This sequence joins TRBV28 and TRBJ2-5, with 11 bases aligning to TRBD1. The CDR3 loop spans 15 amino acids. Germline lookup yields CDR1 MDHEN and CDR2 SYDVKM. V dropped 5 bases and J dropped 5; count of bases not matched to a gene: 7. The CDR3 DNA reads TGTGCCAGCAGTACGGGGACAGGGGGTTGGGAGACCCAGTACTTC. Amino acids: CASSTGTGGWETQYF.

This clonotype was observed many times. V is TRBV20-1 and J is TRBJ1-2; no firm D call. This CDR3 contains 16 residues. V lost 5 bases and J lost 4, with 23 bases in between. The germline V gene encodes CDR1 DFQATT and CDR2 SNEGSKA (reference sequence). The CDR3 spells CSAPQALFRKTYGYTF. In DNA, the CDR3 is TGCAGTGCTCCGCAGGCGCTGTTTCGAAAGACCTATGGCTACACCTTC.

This clonotype was observed at least ten times. This rearrangement joins TRBV11-2 to TRBJ2-7; TRBD1 matches at 10 bases. The V gene's germline CDR1 is SGHAT and CDR2 FQNNGV. Trimming removed 4 bases from V and 6 bases from J; junction bases left unmatched: 3. The CDR3 has 13 amino acids. The CDR3 bases are TGTGCCAGCAGCTCCCGGGACAGGGGCGAGCAGTACTTC. Its translation is CASSSRDRGEQYF. Filled out from reference TRBV11-2 and TRBJ2-7, the complete variable domain reads EAGVAQSPRYKIIEKRQSVAFWCNPISGHATLYWYQQILGQGPKLLIQFQNNGVVDDSQLPKDRFSAERLKGVDSTLKIQPAKLEDSAVYLCASSSRDRGEQYFGPGTRLTVT.

The sample holds one count of this clonotype. A clone one base away is much larger, so this may be a read error. The rearrangement joins TRBV7-6 to TRBJ1-4, with D unresolved. The length of the CDR3 is 17 residues. In germline, CDR1 is SGHVS, CDR2 FNYEAQ. Here the CDR3 DNA reads TGTGCCAGCAGCTTAGATCTTGGTGCCCGTACTAGTGAAAAACTGTTTTTT. The encoded protein is CASSLDLGARTSEKLFF.

The V gene is TRBV18, the J gene TRBJ2-3; 14 nucleotides match TRBD2. Looked up from germline, CDR1 is KGHSH and CDR2 is LQKENI. V lost 4 bases and J lost 5; bases outside the gene matches: 2. CDR3 length: 15 residues. The CDR3 coding sequence is TGTGCCAGCTCACAGACTAGCGGGAGGGAAGATACGCAGTATTTT. It codes for CASSQTSGREDTQYF.

This clonotype appeared many times. V is TRBV2 and J is TRBJ2-7, with D perhaps TRBD1 (6 bases). The V gene lost 5 bases and the J gene lost 7 bases, with 18 bases spanning the gap. CDR1 is SNHLY, CDR2 FYNNEI, per germline. The CDR3 length is 14 residues. The CDR3 sequence: CASSPFSGAEEQYF. Here the CDR3 DNA reads TGTGCCAGCAGTCCTTTTTCAGGGGCAGAAGAGCAGTACTTC.

This clonotype was picked up many times. The J gene is TRBJ1-2, the V gene TRBV3-1; D gene ambiguous. Between the trimmed V and J ends, which lost 5 bases and 4 bases, there was a span of 23 bases. This CDR3 has 17 residues. Looked up from germline, CDR1 is LGHDT and CDR2 is YNNKEL (reference sequence). The CDR3 sequence is CASSTTITLRKTYGYTF. The CDR3 coding sequence is TGTGCCAGCAGCACCACAATCACCCTTCGAAAGACCTATGGCTACACCTTC.

At least ten counts were recorded for this clonotype. The chain is built from TRBV6-4 and TRBJ2-5, with TRBD2 matching over 8 bases. Germline-derived CDR1 and CDR2 are MRHNA and SNTAGT. V gave up 5 bases and J gave up 5 bases; unmatched junction bases: 7. The CDR3 loop spans 14 amino acids. The DNA for the CDR3 is TGTGCCAGCAGTCCGGGACTAGGGTCGGAGACCCAGTACTTC. Its protein product is CASSPGLGSETQYF.

This clonotype showed up many times. This chain uses TRBV12-3 or TRBV12-4 with TRBJ2-7, with D possibly matching TRBD1 (5 bases). The V end lost 1 base, the J end lost 2 bases, and 12 bases lay between the germline ends. This CDR3 comprises 15 residues. As DNA, the CDR3 is TGTGCCAGCAGTTTAGGTCAGACAGAGACCTACGAGCAGTACTTC. Translating gives CASSLGQTETYEQYF.

As to this clonotype: A single base separates this from a much larger clone, so it may be a read error. The chain carries TRBV7-3 and TRBJ2-5; D is unresolved. Germline V gene data show CDR1 as SGHTA and CDR2 as FQGTGA. Trimming took off 5 bases at V and 1 base at J, with 14 bases between the two ends. This CDR3 has 15 residues. As DNA, the CDR3 is TGTGCCAGCAGCCCAAGGAGCGAGACCCAAGAGACCCAGTACTTC. This encodes CASSPRSETQETQYF.

The sample holds many counts of this clonotype. The chain recombines TRBV9 with TRBJ1-2; D is unresolved. Germline V gene sequence: CDR1 SGDLS, CDR2 YYNGEE. V gave up 7 bases and J gave up 4 bases, with 23 bases separating them. The CDR3 has 16 residues. The CDR3 spells CASYDSYSRKTYGYTF. The CDR3 DNA follows: TGTGCCAGCTATGACTCGTACTCAAGAAAGACCTATGGCTACACCTTC. The full variable domain, with the rest looked up from reference TRBV9 and TRBJ1-2, is DSGVTQTPKHLITATGQRVTLRCSPRSGDLSVYWYQQSLDQGLQFLIQYYNGEERAKGNILERFSAQQFPDLHSELNLSSLELGDSALYFCASYDSYSRKTYGYTFGSGTRLTVV.

This clonotype was seen many times. The chain couples TRBV2 to TRBJ2-3; 8 nucleotides match TRBD2. The germline CDR1 and CDR2 sequences are SNHLY and FYNNEI. Unmatched junction bases numbered 0, after V lost 1 base and J lost 0 bases. The CDR3 loop spans 15 amino acids. The CDR3 reads CASSEGTSSTDTQYF. The CDR3 coding sequence is TGTGCCAGCAGTGAAGGGACTAGCAGCACAGATACGCAGTATTTT.